These 8 T cell receptor beta chains originate from one sample sequenced in a study of blood T cell repertoires in COVID-19. Clones were read by immunoSEQ multiplex PCR, and TCRdb kept only the in-frame ones, dropping some. The sample lists about 190,000 clones, 75% to 85% occurring once. The sequenced sample consisted of PBMCs or T cells enriched from blood (not recorded which). These receptors were taken from a woman aged 50 to 60 with acute COVID-19.

This clone was seen repeatedly, ten times or more. The V and J genes are TRBV28 and TRBJ2-2; TRBD1 might be the D (6 bases). V lost 4 bases and J lost 2, with 17 bases in between. CDR3 size: 17 residues. Germline loops: CDR1 MDHEN, CDR2 SYDVKM. This chain's CDR3 is CASSSLRGHLNTGELFF. The CDR3 coding sequence is TGTGCCAGCAGTTCCCTTCGGGGACATCTTAACACCGGGGAGCTGTTTTTT. The whole variable domain, filled in from reference TRBV28 and TRBJ2-2, reads DVKVTQSSRYLVKRTGEKVFLECVQDMDHENMFWYRQDPGLGLRLIYFSYDVKMKEKGDIPEGYSVSREKKERFSLILESASTNQTSMYLCASSSLRGHLNTGELFFGEGSRLTVL.

The genes are TRBV18 and TRBJ1-1; maybe TRBD1 (6 bases). In germline, CDR1 is KGHSH, CDR2 LQKENI. V was cut by 4 bases and J by 0 bases, with 18 bases left in between. This CDR3 has 17 amino acids. CDR3 residues: CASSRGGPMGMNTEAFF. CDR3 nucleotides: TGTGCCAGCTCACGCGGGGGGCCTATGGGGATGAACACTGAAGCTTTCTTT.

In its sample, this clone was seen a few times. The V gene is TRBV25-1, the J gene TRBJ1-2; 9 nucleotides line up with TRBD1. V shed 6 bases and J 4 bases; nucleotides not matched to a gene: 6. This CDR3 has 14 residues. Germline assignment: CDR1 MGHDK and CDR2 SYGVNS. In nucleotides, the CDR3 is TGTGCCAGCAGAGGGACAGGGTTGACCTATGGCTACACCTTC. This codes for CASRGTGLTYGYTF.

This clone was detected a few times. This rearrangement joins TRBV4-2 to TRBJ2-5, with 9 bases matching TRBD2. The CDR3 has 15 residues. J gave up 2 bases and V 4 bases, and 5 bases lay outside the gene matches. CDR1 LGHNA and CDR2 YNFKEQ come from the germline V gene. The CDR3: CASSRGSGGQETQYF. The CDR3 nucleotides read TGTGCCAGCAGCCGGGGTAGCGGGGGACAAGAGACCCAGTACTTC.

The chain carries TRBV24-1 and TRBJ2-7, with TRBD1 matching over 8 bases. The V segment lost 9 bases and the J segment 1 base; nucleotides outside the gene matches: 4. The CDR3 sequence is 13 residues long. The germline CDR1 and CDR2 sequences are KGHDR and SFDVKD. CDR3 coding DNA: TGTGCCACCTCGGACAGGGAGTCCTACGAGCAGTACGTC. This encodes CATSDRESYEQYV.

A few counts support this clone. Distinct nucleotide sequences in the sample also encode this CDR3. The V call is TRBV28, the J call TRBJ2-7; D uncertain. Trimming cost V 4 bases and J 4 bases, with 5 bases left between them. Germline loops: CDR1 MDHEN, CDR2 SYDVKM. The CDR3 covers 11 residues. The CDR3 DNA sequence: TGTGCCAGCAGTTCGTATTACGAGCAGTACGTC. The encoded protein is CASSSYYEQYV.

This chain uses TRBV18 with TRBJ2-3; 8 bases are a match to TRBD2. V lost 2 bases, J lost 14 bases, and 6 bases stayed unmatched. The germline V gene encodes CDR1 KGHSH and CDR2 LQKENI. The CDR3 is 12 amino acids. The CDR3 protein is CASSPSLAGPYF. The CDR3 DNA is TGTGCCAGCTCACCAAGCCTAGCGGGCCCGTATTTT.

The chain has TRBV3-1 (or the pseudogene TRBV3-2) and TRBJ1-1; 9 bases are shared with TRBD1. The CDR3 has 16 residues. The germline CDR1 and CDR2 sequences are LGHDT and YNNKEL (reference sequence). With 5 bases clipped from V and 1 base from J, the junction kept 8 bases outside the gene matches. The CDR3 is CASSFRDRVANTEAFF. CDR3 in DNA: TGTGCCAGCAGCTTCCGGGACAGGGTTGCGAACACTGAAGCTTTCTTT.